What follows are 30 T cell receptor beta chains derived from one specimen sequenced in a study of T cell responses to AZD1222 COVID-19 vaccine. Sequencing used immunoSEQ multiplex PCR; TCRdb keeps in-frame clones, though not all of them. Of 95,000 to 100,000 clones in the sample, about four fifths were seen once. The material sequenced was peripheral blood, taken 28 days after the second AZD1222 dose. The receptors come from an adult who received the AZD1222 COVID-19 vaccine.

This clone has a handful of counts. The chain links TRBV7-9 to TRBJ2-7, with 9 bases identical to TRBD2. The J segment lost 5 bases and the V segment lost 6 bases, leaving 8 bases of the junction unmatched. The CDR3 is 14 amino acids. CDR1 and CDR2 from the germline V gene are SEHNR and FQNEAQ (reference sequence). The CDR3, as DNA: TGTGCCAGCAGAGTAGCGAGCGGGGGGAACGAGCAGTACTTC. This sequence encodes CASRVASGGNEQYF.

V gene TRBV5-4 combines with J gene TRBJ1-1; 8 bases fit TRBD1. Germline CDR1 and CDR2: SGHNT and YYREEE (reference sequence). This CDR3 is built from 13 residues. After removal of 2 bases from V and 7 bases from J, the junction contained 4 bases not matched to a gene. The CDR3 nucleotides read TGTGCCAGCAGCTTCACAGGGGGAGATGAAGCTTTCTTT. Translating it yields CASSFTGGDEAFF.

The chain couples TRBV9 to TRBJ2-1; 7 bases line up with TRBD2. V trimming: 0 bases; J trimming: 7 bases; junction bases outside the gene matches: 7. CDR3 size: 15 residues. Per germline, CDR1 SGDLS and CDR2 YYNGEE. As DNA, the CDR3 is TGTGCCAGCAGCGTAGGGAGCGGGGATTGGAATGAGCAGTTCTTC. It translates to CASSVGSGDWNEQFF.

This clone was seen once. This chain links TRBV9 with TRBJ1-2; D is unresolved. Germline CDR1 reads SGDLS; CDR2 reads YYNGEE. The CDR3 is made up of 15 amino acids. The V end lost 2 bases, the J end lost 8 bases, and 19 bases lay between the germline ends. CDR3 residues: CASSVSSVGLSGYTF. CDR3 coding DNA: TGTGCCAGCAGCGTCTCTTCTGTTGGCCTTAGCGGCTACACCTTC.

V and J are TRBV7-2 and TRBJ2-7; the D gene is possibly TRBD2 (5 bases). CDR1 SGHTA and CDR2 FQGNSA come from the germline V gene. The CDR3 contains 14 residues. Deletions cut 8 bases from V and 0 bases from J, with 14 bases between. The CDR3 sequence: CASAPSGNSYEQYF. The DNA of the CDR3 is TGTGCCAGCGCTCCCAGCGGAAACTCCTACGAGCAGTACTTC. Drawing the rest from reference TRBV7-2 and TRBJ2-7, the complete variable domain is GAGVSQSPSNKVTEKGKDVELRCDPISGHTALYWYRQSLGQGLEFLIYFQGNSAPDKSGLPSDRFSAERTGGSVSTLTIQRTQQEDSAVYLCASAPSGNSYEQYFGPGTRLTVT.

V usage is TRBV30 and J usage is TRBJ2-2; D is undetermined. V gave up 4 bases and J gave up 1 base, with 4 bases separating them. This CDR3 has 12 amino acids. In germline, CDR1 is GTSNPN, CDR2 SVGIG (reference sequence). CDR3 amino acids: CAWIRNTGELFF. As DNA, the CDR3 is TGTGCCTGGATCAGGAACACCGGGGAGCTGTTTTTT.

The V call is TRBV7-2, the J call TRBJ2-5; 7 bases agree with TRBD1. Germline lookup yields CDR1 SGHTA and CDR2 FQGNSA. V lost 4 bases, J lost 7 bases, and 9 bases stayed unmatched. CDR3 length: 14 amino acids. The CDR3 loop reads CASSSGGSGGTQYF. For the CDR3, the DNA is TGTGCCAGCAGCTCAGGGGGATCCGGAGGGACCCAGTACTTC.

This chain connects TRBV20-1 to TRBJ2-5; D uncertain. Germline V gives CDR1 DFQATT, CDR2 SNEGSKA (reference sequence). This CDR3 has 11 amino acids. The CDR3 spells CMDVHQETQYF. The CDR3, as DNA: TGCATGGACGTCCACCAAGAGACCCAGTACTTC.

The rearrangement joins TRBV4-3 to TRBJ2-3; the D gene is possibly TRBD2 (6 bases). The V and J ends lost 1 base and 6 bases respectively, with 20 bases between them. This CDR3 spans 17 amino acids. Germline values: CDR1 LGHNA, CDR2 YSLEER. CDR3 loop: CASSQGLLRTGADTQYF. The DNA for the CDR3 is TGCGCCAGCAGCCAAGGGTTGCTCAGGACGGGAGCTGATACGCAGTATTTT.

This clone came up a few times. The V and J genes are TRBV9 and TRBJ1-3; possibly TRBD1 for D (6 bases). This CDR3 region has 21 residues. CDR1 and CDR2 (germline): SGDLS, YYNGEE. Between the trimmed V and J ends, which lost 7 bases and 4 bases, there was a span of 36 bases. CDR3 coding DNA: TGTGCCAGCGCCGGGGGGCCAGGGGTTCTCAAGGAAGGAAAGTGGGGAAACACCATATATTTT. Translated: CASAGGPGVLKEGKWGNTIYF.

The chain uses TRBV5-4 and TRBJ1-2; D is perhaps TRBD1 (6 bases). This CDR3 comprises 16 residues. The germline gives CDR1 SGHNT, CDR2 YYREEE (reference sequence). The V end lost 1 base, the J end lost 0 bases, and 13 bases lay between the germline ends. CDR3 sequence (DNA): TGTGCCAGCAGCTTGAACAGGGAAAATCCTAACTATGGCTACACCTTC. It is translated as CASSLNRENPNYGYTF.

The rearrangement links TRBV7-2 to TRBJ2-1; 10 bases agree with TRBD1. The V and J ends lost 5 bases and 7 bases, in that order; junction bases with no gene match: 8. Germline V CDR1 and CDR2: SGHTA, FQGNSA. The CDR3 consists of 15 residues. This CDR3 is CASSPPGQGINEQFF. The CDR3 coding sequence is TGTGCCAGCAGCCCTCCGGGACAGGGGATTAATGAGCAGTTCTTC.

This clone turned up a few times. The chain recombines TRBV7-3 with TRBJ2-2; 8 bases are shared with TRBD2. Germline V gene lookup returns CDR1 SGHTA and CDR2 FQGTGA. CDR3 length: 15 amino acids. Germline trimming cut 5 bases from V and 1 base from J; bases unmatched to any gene: 3. The CDR3 loop reads CASSLGRGNTGELFF. CDR3 coding DNA: TGTGCCAGCAGCCTCGGGAGGGGGAACACCGGGGAGCTGTTTTTT. Variable domain in full (rest from reference TRBV7-3 and TRBJ2-2): GAGVSQTPSNKVTEKGKYVELRCDPISGHTALYWYRQSLGQGPEFLIYFQGTGAADDSGLPNDRFFAVRPEGSVSTLKIQRTERGDSAVYLCASSLGRGNTGELFFGEGSRLTVL.

The chain employs TRBV6-2 or TRBV6-3 and TRBJ2-3; perhaps TRBD1 as D (5 bases). Germline V gene lookup returns CDR1 MNHEY and CDR2 SVGEGT. V dropped 0 bases and J dropped 0 bases, with 13 bases sitting between them. The CDR3 is 17 amino acids. The CDR3 loop reads CASSYSPPRQSTDTQYF. CDR3 coding DNA: TGTGCCAGCAGTTACTCTCCTCCGCGACAGAGCACAGATACGCAGTATTTT.

Concerning this clone itself: One junction end disagrees with the germline gene, perhaps due to a read error. The rearrangement joins TRBV10-2 to TRBJ2-5; 8 bases agree with TRBD2. In germline, CDR1 is WSHSY, CDR2 SAAADI. The CDR3 totals 17 residues. DNA for the CDR3: TGCGCCAGCAGACGGGGGGGCATTGGAGTAACCCAAAAGACCCAGTACTTC. It codes for CASRRGGIGVTQKTQYF.

The rearrangement joins TRBV3-1 (or the pseudogene TRBV3-2) to TRBJ2-3, with no clear D. This CDR3 is 12 amino acids long. V was shortened by 3 bases and J by 0 bases, with 1 base between the two germline ends. The germline V gene encodes CDR1 LGHDT and CDR2 YNNKEL (reference sequence). The CDR3 spells CASSQSTDTQYF. CDR3 in DNA: TGTGCCAGCAGCCAGAGCACAGATACGCAGTATTTT.

The rearrangement uses TRBV7-9 and TRBJ2-7; TRBD1 matches at 7 bases. Trimming at V came to 3 bases and at J to 7 bases, leaving 6 bases not matched to a gene. The CDR3 runs to 13 residues. CDR1 and CDR2 from the germline V gene are SEHNR and FQNEAQ (reference sequence). As DNA, the CDR3 is TGTGCCAGCAGCTTCACAGGGGCCTCGGAGCAGTACTTC. Translating gives CASSFTGASEQYF.

Here the CDR3 DNA reads TGCAGCGTCCCGGGACAGGGTACCTATGGCTACACCTTC. It specifies CSVPGQGTYGYTF. J is TRBJ1-2 and V is TRBV29-1; 9 positions match TRBD1. This CDR3 has 13 residues. CDR1 is SQVTM, CDR2 ANQGSEA, per germline. J gave up 4 bases and V 6 bases, and 6 bases lay outside the gene matches.

The chain has TRBV3-1 (or the pseudogene TRBV3-2) and TRBJ1-5; TRBD1 matches 7 bases. This CDR3 spans 15 amino acids. Looked up from germline, CDR1 is LGHDT and CDR2 is YNNKEL (reference sequence). V shed 0 bases, J shed 4 bases, and the junction held 3 bases outside the gene matches. The CDR3 region is CASSQDSTGNQPQHF. The CDR3 bases are TGTGCCAGCAGCCAAGATTCGACAGGGAATCAGCCCCAGCATTTT.

This chain joins TRBV4-1 and TRBJ1-4; TRBD1 aligns across 9 bases. This CDR3 spans 16 amino acids. V shed 4 bases, J shed 8 bases, and the junction held 11 bases outside the gene matches. The germline V gene encodes CDR1 MGHRA and CDR2 YSYEKL. CDR3 residues: CASSPLGTGPQEKLFF. CDR3 in DNA: TGCGCCAGCAGCCCCCTAGGGACAGGGCCACAAGAAAAACTGTTTTTT.

The chain couples TRBV4-3 to TRBJ1-2, with a possible D match to TRBD1 (6 bases). The germline CDR1 and CDR2 sequences are LGHNA and YSLEER. CDR3 size: 13 residues. V was cut by 4 bases and J by 4 bases, with 10 bases left in between. The CDR3 region has the DNA TGCGCCAGCAGCCCGGAGGGGGGCTATGGCTACACCTTC. Encoded protein: CASSPEGGYGYTF.

The gene calls are TRBV23-1 and TRBJ2-5; D gene uncertain. TRBV23-1 is marked as an open reading frame, function uncertain. The ends were cut back, 6 bases at V and 4 bases at J, with 12 bases in the middle. This CDR3 has 13 amino acids. The CDR3 sequence: CASRCKVVETQYF. DNA of the CDR3: TGCGCCAGCAGATGTAAGGTCGTAGAGACCCAGTACTTC.

The V call is TRBV7-8, the J call TRBJ1-6; D remains unclear. Germline-derived CDR1 and CDR2 are SGHVS and FQNEAQ. This CDR3 is built from 14 residues. Trimming shortened V by 1 base and J by 7 bases, and 8 bases separated the two germline ends. This CDR3 is CASSLGVTNSPLHF. CDR3 in DNA: TGTGCCAGCAGCTTAGGGGTCACAAATTCACCCCTCCACTTT.

This clone was seen only once. The chain links TRBV5-1 to TRBJ2-7; possibly TRBD2 for D (6 bases). The CDR3 has 14 residues. V shed 5 bases and J shed 2 bases, with 14 bases lying between them. Per the germline V gene, CDR1 is SGHRS and CDR2 is YFSETQ. The CDR3 here is CASSLSGEPYEQYF. As DNA, the CDR3 is TGCGCCAGCAGTCTCTCGGGGGAACCCTACGAGCAGTACTTC.

V usage is TRBV6-5 and J usage is TRBJ1-2; D is ambiguous. V dropped 8 bases and J dropped 5 bases, with 18 bases sitting between them. Germline lookup yields CDR1 MNHEY and CDR2 SVGAGI. The CDR3 extends over 14 amino acids. CDR3 sequence: CASRTGSGRYGYTF. The DNA for the CDR3 is TGTGCCAGCCGTACCGGGTCGGGCAGGTATGGCTACACCTTC.

This clone was seen more than once but under ten times. The rearrangement links TRBV5-1 to TRBJ2-4, with TRBD1 as a possible D gene (6 bases). Trimming pared 4 bases from V and 0 bases from J, leaving 20 bases between. Germline loops: CDR1 SGHRS, CDR2 YFSETQ. CDR3 length equals 18 residues. The CDR3 region is CASSAYRVSDIAKNIQYF. CDR3 coding DNA: TGCGCCAGCAGCGCATACAGGGTATCAGATATAGCCAAAAACATTCAGTACTTC. The whole variable domain, filled in from reference TRBV5-1 and TRBJ2-4, reads KAGVTQTPRYLIKTRGQQVTLSCSPISGHRSVSWYQQTPGQGLQFLFEYFSETQRNKGNFPGRFSGRQFSNSRSEMNVSTLELGDSALYLCASSAYRVSDIAKNIQYFGAGTRLSVL.

This clone was observed a handful of times. The chain couples TRBV2 to TRBJ1-2, with D maybe TRBD1 (6 bases). Germline V lookup: CDR1 SNHLY, CDR2 FYNNEI. V was clipped by 8 bases and J by 2 bases, with 12 bases between them. The CDR3 is 13 amino acids. This CDR3 reads CASHRAPNYGYTF. Here the CDR3 DNA reads TGTGCCAGCCACAGGGCTCCGAACTATGGCTACACCTTC.

This chain joins TRBV2 and TRBJ1-3, with D unresolved. V shed 8 bases and J shed 0 bases, with 14 bases lying between them. From germline, CDR1 is SNHLY and CDR2 FYNNEI. The CDR3 is 15 residues long. CDR3 protein: CASRGGGFSGNTIYF. CDR3 bases: TGTGCCAGCCGCGGCGGAGGCTTCTCTGGAAACACCATATATTTT.

V and J are TRBV6-5 and TRBJ1-2; D call uncertain. In germline, CDR1 is MNHEY, CDR2 SVGAGI. This CDR3 comprises 14 residues. With 0 bases removed from V and 1 base from J, the gap between germline ends came to 6 bases. This chain's CDR3 is CASSYSSGNYGYTF. DNA of the CDR3: TGTGCCAGCAGTTACTCATCCGGTAACTATGGCTACACCTTC.

The V and J genes are TRBV11-2 and TRBJ2-1; 14 bases are shared with TRBD2. Germline CDR1 reads SGHAT; CDR2 reads FQNNGV. The CDR3 runs to 15 residues. The junction had 4 bases not matched to a gene; V was cut back by 2 bases and J by 10 bases. The CDR3 sequence: CASSLSRLAGGEQFF. The CDR3 DNA reads TGTGCCAGCAGCTTATCTCGACTAGCGGGAGGGGAGCAGTTCTTC.